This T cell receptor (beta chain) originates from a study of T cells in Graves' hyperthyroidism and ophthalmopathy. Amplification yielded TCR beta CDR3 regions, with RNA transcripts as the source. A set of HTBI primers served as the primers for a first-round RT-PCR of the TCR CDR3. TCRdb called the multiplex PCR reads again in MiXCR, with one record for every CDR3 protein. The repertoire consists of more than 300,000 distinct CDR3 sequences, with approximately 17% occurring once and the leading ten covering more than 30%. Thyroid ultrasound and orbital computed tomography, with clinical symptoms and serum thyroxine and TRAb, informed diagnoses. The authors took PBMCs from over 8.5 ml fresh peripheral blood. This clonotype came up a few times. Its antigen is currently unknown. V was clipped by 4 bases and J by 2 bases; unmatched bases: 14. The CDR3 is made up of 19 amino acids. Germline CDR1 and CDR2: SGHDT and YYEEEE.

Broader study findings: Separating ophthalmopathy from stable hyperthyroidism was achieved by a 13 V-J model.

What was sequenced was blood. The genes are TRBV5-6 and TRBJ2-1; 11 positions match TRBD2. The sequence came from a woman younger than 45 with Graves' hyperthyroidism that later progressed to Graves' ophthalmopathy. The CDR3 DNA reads TGTGCCAGCAGCCTAATAGCGGGGGGGGAGGTCTTCCCCTACAATGAGCAGTTCTTC. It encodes CASSLIAGGEVFPYNEQFF.